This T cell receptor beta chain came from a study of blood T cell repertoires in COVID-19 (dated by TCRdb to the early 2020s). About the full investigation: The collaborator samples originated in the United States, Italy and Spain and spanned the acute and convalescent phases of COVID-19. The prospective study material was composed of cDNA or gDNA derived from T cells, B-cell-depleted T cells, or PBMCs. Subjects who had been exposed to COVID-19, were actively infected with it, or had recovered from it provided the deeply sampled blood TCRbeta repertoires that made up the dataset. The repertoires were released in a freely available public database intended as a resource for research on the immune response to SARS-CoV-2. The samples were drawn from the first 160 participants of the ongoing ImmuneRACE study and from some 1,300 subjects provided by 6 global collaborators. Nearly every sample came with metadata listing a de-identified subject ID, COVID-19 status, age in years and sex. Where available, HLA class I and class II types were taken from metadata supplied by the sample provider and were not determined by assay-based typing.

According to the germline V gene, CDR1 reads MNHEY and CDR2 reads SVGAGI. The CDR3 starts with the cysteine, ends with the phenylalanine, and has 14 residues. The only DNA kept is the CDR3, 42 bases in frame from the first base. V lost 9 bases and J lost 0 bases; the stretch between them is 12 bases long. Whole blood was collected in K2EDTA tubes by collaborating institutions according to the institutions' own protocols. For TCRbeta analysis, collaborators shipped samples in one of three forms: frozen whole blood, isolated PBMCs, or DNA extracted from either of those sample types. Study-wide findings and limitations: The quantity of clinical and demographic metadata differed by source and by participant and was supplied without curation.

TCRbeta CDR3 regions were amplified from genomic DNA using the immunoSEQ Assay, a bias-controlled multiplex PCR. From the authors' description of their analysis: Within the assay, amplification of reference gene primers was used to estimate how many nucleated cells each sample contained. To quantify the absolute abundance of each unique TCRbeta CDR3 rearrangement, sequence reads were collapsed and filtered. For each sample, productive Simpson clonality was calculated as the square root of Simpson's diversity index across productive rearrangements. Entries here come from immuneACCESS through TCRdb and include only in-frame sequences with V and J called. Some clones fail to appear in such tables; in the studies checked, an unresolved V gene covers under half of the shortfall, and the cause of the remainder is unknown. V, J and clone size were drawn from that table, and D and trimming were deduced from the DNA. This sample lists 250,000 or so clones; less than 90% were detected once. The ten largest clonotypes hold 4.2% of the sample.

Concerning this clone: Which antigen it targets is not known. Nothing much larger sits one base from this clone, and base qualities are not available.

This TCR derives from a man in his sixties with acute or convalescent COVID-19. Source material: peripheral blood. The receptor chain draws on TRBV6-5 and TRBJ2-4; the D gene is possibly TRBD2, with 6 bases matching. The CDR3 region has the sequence CASGRGLAKNIQYF. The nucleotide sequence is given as TGTGCCAGTGGTCGGGGACTAGCCAAAAACATTCAGTACTTC.